These 17 T cell receptor beta chains were sequenced from one sample in a study of Ad26.COV2.S vaccination and SARS-CoV-2 variants. The assay was immunoSEQ multiplex PCR, and TCRdb's table has in-frame clones only and misses some. The sample gives approximately 340,000 clones, about 90% of which show up once; around 4.2% is in the top ten. The sample in question was peripheral blood, obtained after recovery from COVID-19. These receptors were collected from a human donor who had recovered from COVID-19.

This chain links TRBV15 with TRBJ2-7; TRBD1 matches at 7 bases. The germline V gene encodes CDR1 LNHNV and CDR2 YYDKDF (reference sequence). This CDR3 is built from 13 residues. V dropped 3 bases and J dropped 3; count of bases not matched to a gene: 2. CDR3 residues: CATSRGQHYEQYF. CDR3 in DNA: TGTGCCACCAGCAGGGGACAGCACTACGAGCAGTACTTC.

This chain uses TRBV11-2 with TRBJ2-3; D uncertain. CDR3 length equals 11 residues. Germline V gene lookup returns CDR1 SGHAT and CDR2 FQNNGV. V shed 8 bases and J shed 4 bases, with 7 bases lying between them. The DNA for the CDR3 is TGTGCCAGCCTTCGGGCAGATACGCAGTATTTT. This gives the protein CASLRADTQYF.

The V call is TRBV7-9, the J call TRBJ1-1; D possibly corresponds to TRBD1 (5 bases). V lost 1 base to trimming and J lost 4 bases, with 19 bases between them. The CDR3 length is 17 residues. From germline, CDR1 is SEHNR and CDR2 FQNEAQ (reference sequence). The CDR3 region has the DNA TGTGCCAGCAGCTTAGAGGGGAGTGCAGGGCTGGGCACTGAAGCTTTCTTT. Translation gives CASSLEGSAGLGTEAFF.

This clone has only a few counts. The J gene is TRBJ1-1, the V gene TRBV6-6, with D possibly matching TRBD1 (5 bases). CDR3 length equals 15 residues. Germline lookup yields CDR1 MNHNY and CDR2 SVGAGI (reference sequence). V was shortened by 0 bases and J by 0 bases, with 8 bases between the two germline ends. The CDR3 sequence is CASSYSAGMNTEAFF. The CDR3 coding sequence is TGTGCCAGCAGTTACTCGGCAGGGATGAACACTGAAGCTTTCTTT.

The rearrangement joins TRBV5-1 to TRBJ2-7, with D uncertain. The CDR3 is 13 residues long. The germline V gene has CDR1 SGHRS and CDR2 YFSETQ. Trimming removed 7 bases from V and 5 bases from J, with 16 bases in between. CDR3 in amino acids: CASSFRGIDEQYF. The CDR3 DNA reads as TGCGCCAGCTCTTTTCGTGGGATCGACGAGCAGTACTTC.

The chain couples TRBV28 to TRBJ1-6; 9 positions match TRBD1. Trimming cost V 4 bases and J 7 bases; bases outside gene matches: 8. The length of the CDR3 is 16 residues. Germline values: CDR1 MDHEN, CDR2 SYDVKM. The DNA of the CDR3 is TGTGCCAGCAGTTCACCTTTTGGGACAGGGAATTCACCCCTCCACTTT. As protein: CASSSPFGTGNSPLHF.

V is TRBV6-1 and J is TRBJ2-7; D gene ambiguous. CDR3 size: 12 residues. The V gene lost 2 bases and the J gene lost 3 bases, with 5 bases spanning the gap. CDR1 and CDR2 (germline): MNHNS, SASEGT. The CDR3 bases are TGTGCCAGCAGTGAATCGGACTACGAGCAGTACTTC. Residues: CASSESDYEQYF.

This clone was observed a single time. The genes are TRBV7-2 and TRBJ1-2; 7 bases map to TRBD1. This CDR3 is 16 amino acids long. Germline trimming cut 2 bases from V and 0 bases from J; bases unmatched to any gene: 6. Germline V CDR1 and CDR2: SGHTA, FQGNSA. The CDR3 protein is CASSLPRRGPNYGYTF. As DNA, the CDR3 is TGTGCCAGCAGCTTACCACGGAGGGGGCCTAACTATGGCTACACCTTC.

This rearrangement joins TRBV6-5 to TRBJ1-2, with TRBD1 matching over 10 bases. Per the germline V gene, CDR1 is MNHEY and CDR2 is SVGAGI. Trimming removed 0 bases from V and 1 base from J; junction bases left unmatched: 2. There are 16 residues in the CDR3. CDR3: CASSYSGTGVNYGYTF. The CDR3 DNA reads as TGTGCCAGCAGTTACTCGGGGACAGGGGTTAACTATGGCTACACCTTC.

This rearrangement joins TRBV20-1 to TRBJ1-2; D ambiguous. The CDR3 consists of 10 residues. Germline CDR1 is DFQATT and CDR2 is SNEGSKA (reference sequence). CDR3 sequence: CASGGYGYTF. DNA of the CDR3: TGCGCTTCGGGTGGCTATGGCTACACCTTC.

The chain couples TRBV7-6 to TRBJ2-7; 9 bases line up with TRBD1. J lost 4 bases, V lost 5 bases, and 6 bases had no gene match. Germline assignment: CDR1 SGHVS and CDR2 FNYEAQ. The CDR3 is 14 amino acids. CDR3 nucleotide sequence: TGTGCCAGCAGCAAGAGCGACAGGGGGTACGAGCAGTACTTC. Translating it yields CASSKSDRGYEQYF.

The CDR3 coding sequence is TGTGCCAGCAGCTCTTTGGCCTACACCGGGGAGCTGTTTTTT. It codes for CASSSLAYTGELFF. This sequence joins TRBV7-2 and TRBJ2-2; D is undetermined. Trimming removed 4 bases at V and 3 bases at J, with 9 bases between. Germline V gives CDR1 SGHTA, CDR2 FQGNSA. This CDR3 contains 14 residues.

The J gene is TRBJ1-1, the V gene TRBV2; TRBD1 matches at 7 bases. CDR1 and CDR2 (germline): SNHLY, FYNNEI. The CDR3 is 14 residues long. V shed 5 bases, J shed 0 bases, and the junction held 3 bases outside the gene matches. CDR3 region: CASSPQGMNTEAFF. CDR3 DNA sequence: TGTGCCAGCAGTCCACAGGGGATGAACACTGAAGCTTTCTTT.

The chain recombines TRBV5-4 with TRBJ1-4; D is unresolved. With 2 bases removed from V and 0 bases from J, the gap between germline ends came to 5 bases. This CDR3 contains 14 residues. Germline V gene sequence: CDR1 SGHNT, CDR2 YYREEE (reference sequence). For the CDR3, the DNA is TGTGCCAGCAGCTTTCAACCAACTAATGAAAAACTGTTTTTT. This codes for CASSFQPTNEKLFF.

The gene calls are TRBV7-6 and TRBJ2-3; weak D call: TRBD2 (6 bases). This CDR3 has 15 amino acids. CDR1 is SGHVS, CDR2 FNYEAQ, per germline. Trimming shortened V by 8 bases and J by 0 bases, and 15 bases separated the two germline ends. CDR3 nucleotides: TGTGCCAGCGGTAAAATGGCGGGGAGCACAGATACGCAGTATTTT. Its protein product is CASGKMAGSTDTQYF. Looking up the rest from reference TRBV7-6 and TRBJ2-3 gives the full variable domain: GAGVSQSPRYKVTKRGQDVALRCDPISGHVSLYWYRQALGQGPEFLTYFNYEAQQDKSGLPNDRFSAERPEGSISTLTIQRTEQRDSAMYRCASGKMAGSTDTQYFGPGTRLTVL.

The chain carries TRBV10-3 and TRBJ1-1, with 8 bases that match TRBD1. This CDR3 spans 16 amino acids. V was pared by 7 bases and J by 1 base, with 11 bases of the junction left unmatched. CDR1 ENHRY and CDR2 SYGVKD come from the germline V gene. For the CDR3, the DNA is TGTGCCATCACCAGGACAGGGAAGCAGGCGAACACTGAAGCTTTCTTT. Residues: CAITRTGKQANTEAFF.

This chain's CDR3 is CASSADRNEQFF. In nucleotides, the CDR3 is TGCGCCAGCAGCGCCGACAGGAATGAGCAGTTCTTC. J is TRBJ2-1 and V is TRBV5-1; tentatively, D is TRBD1 (6 bases). This CDR3 has 12 amino acids. Germline CDR1 reads SGHRS; CDR2 reads YFSETQ. V was shortened by 4 bases and J by 7 bases, with 9 bases between the two germline ends.